The entry below gives a single TCR beta chain sequence along with its context. The antigen remains undetermined. The entry originates in a study of cytomegalovirus exposure and HLA in healthy donors. Findings and caveats of the study: Most TCR beta V segments were productive about 90% or about 30% of the time in an earlier analysis. Presence/absence analyses rested on an assumption that sequencing depth was roughly uniform across donors.

Donors in the study were healthy people who gave bone marrow. PCR was performed using 60 Vbeta and 13 Jbeta primers. Repertoires were generated with immunoSEQ multiplex PCR, while TCRdb's copy carries only in-frame clones and drops some. Of around 120,000 clones in the sample, more than 80% are singletons; the top ten hold roughly 3.5%. CDR1 and CDR2 from the germline V gene are SGHDT and YYEEEE. The germline V and J ends were trimmed by 0 bases and 6 bases, with 5 bases remaining between them. This CDR3 comprises 12 residues. The TCR comes from a male donor in good health and CMV-seronegative. The gene calls are TRBV5-6 and TRBJ2-3; D gene ambiguous. Sequencing was performed on PBMCs. The CDR3 DNA reads TGTGCCAGCAGCTTGGCGCAGGATACGCAGTATTTT. It translates to CASSLAQDTQYF.